Described below is a single T cell receptor (beta chain) sequence and its context. Its antigen is unidentified. These data are taken from a study of early T cells in non-severe SARS-CoV-2 infection. At the level of the study: Bulk RNA taken from unsorted whole blood was sequenced, leaving chains unpaired. Findings of the study overall: In VDJdb matching, anti-spike CD8 responses were favored while private and CD4 specificities went missing.

Separate cDNA molecules each had unique molecular identifiers attached to them. TCRdb independently ran MiXCR on the 5' RACE reads; one entry per CDR3 protein. The sample holds fewer than 85,000 distinct CDR3 sequences, approximately 13% seen once. The V gene lost 8 bases and the J gene lost 8 bases, with 10 bases spanning the gap. The germline CDR1 and CDR2 sequences are MDHEN and SYDVKM. This CDR3 has 12 amino acids. Specimen: whole blood. The clonotype originates from an adult who was a healthcare worker with PCR-confirmed SARS-CoV-2 infection or an uninfected control (not recorded which). V usage is TRBV28 and J usage is TRBJ1-6; D unresolved. The CDR3 loop reads CASSAAHSPLHF. The DNA of the CDR3 is TGTGCCAGCTCTGCCGCGCATTCACCCCTCCACTTT.